In this sample, the clone carrying this T cell receptor beta chain turned up many times. This entry comes from a study of human T cells and chemical hapten exposure. CDR3 length: 14 amino acids. V dropped 8 bases and J dropped 5; count of bases not matched to a gene: 5. TCRdb recomputed calls from the RACE reads with MiXCR, one row per CDR3 protein. The sample consists of about 100,000 distinct CDR3 sequences, more than 9% of them appearing once. The sample's time point: patch test 1, 2 weeks after DPC sensitization. The treatment denotes: therapeutic diphenylcyclopropenone sensitization with weekly scalp DPC.

The sample was whole blood, taken in connection with sensitization to the hapten diphenylcyclopropenone (DPC). The sequence derives from a man aged 40-50 years with alopecia areata. Some clones in this sample may be carry-over from other donors' samples. This chain connects TRBV12-3 or TRBV12-4 to TRBJ1-6; 8 nucleotides line up with TRBD1. CDR3: CASAGQGNNSPLHF. In nucleotides, the CDR3 is TGTGCCAGCGCCGGACAGGGAAATAATTCACCCCTCCACTTT.